Each of the 19 T cell receptor beta chains below was sequenced from the same sample in a study of blood T cells in healthy people across ages. A sample-barcoded 5' primer and a J-beta primer mix were used in a second PCR of roughly 7 to 11 cycles. TCRdb recomputed calls from the 5' RACE reads with MiXCR, one row per CDR3 protein. The data hold about 640,000 distinct CDR3 sequences, with around 38% observed a single time. The sequenced sample was blood. All receptors derive from a man older than 75 in good health.

This clonotype was detected once. A read error may produce the germline difference seen at one junction end. The gene calls are TRBV27 and TRBJ2-4, with D possibly being TRBD1 (6 bases). The end of the DNA fits TRBJ2-7 better, so the J call may be wrong. This CDR3 is 15 amino acids long. From germline, CDR1 is MNHEY and CDR2 SMNVEV (reference sequence). CDR3 sequence reads: CVSSLTGRGLYEQYF. The CDR3, as DNA: TGTGTCAGCAGTTTAACGGGCAGGGGATTATACGAGCAGTACTTC.

The chain combines TRBV7-9 with TRBJ2-7; 8 bases agree with TRBD2. Germline assignment: CDR1 SEHNR and CDR2 FQNEAQ (reference sequence). Trimming cost V 4 bases and J 4 bases; bases outside gene matches: 15. The CDR3 sequence is 17 residues long. CDR3 in amino acids: CASSSVGTSRKTYEQYF. In nucleotides, the CDR3 is TGTGCCAGCAGCTCCGTGGGGACTAGTCGCAAGACGTACGAGCAGTACTTC.

This clonotype was counted between two and nine times. This chain joins TRBV30 and TRBJ2-4, with TRBD2 as a possible D gene (5 bases). Per germline, CDR1 GTSNPN and CDR2 SVGIG (reference sequence). This CDR3 is 14 amino acids long. The V end was cut by 2 bases, the J end by 0 bases, with 8 bases between. The CDR3 region is CAWSREAAKNIQYF. CDR3 sequence (DNA): TGTGCCTGGAGTCGGGAAGCAGCCAAAAACATTCAGTACTTC.

This sequence joins TRBV20-1 and TRBJ2-5, with a weak D call TRBD1 (6 bases). V shed 0 bases and J shed 1 base, with 12 bases lying between them. The CDR3 is 15 amino acids. Germline lookup yields CDR1 DFQATT and CDR2 SNEGSKA (reference sequence). CDR3 sequence (DNA): TGCAGTGCTAGAGATACACAGGGCATCCAAGAGACCCAGTACTTC. This sequence encodes CSARDTQGIQETQYF.

This rearrangement joins TRBV4-1 to TRBJ2-7; TRBD1 aligns across 8 bases. The tail of the sequence fits TRBJ2-5 better, so the J call may be wrong. The CDR3 is 15 amino acids. Germline CDR1 MGHRA, CDR2 YSYEKL. The CDR3 region has the DNA TGCGCCAGCAGCCCCGGGACAGGCCAGTGGGAGACCCAGTACTTC. Translation: CASSPGTGQWETQYF.

The rearrangement uses TRBV27 and TRBJ2-6; D is uncertain. The CDR3 consists of 16 residues. V was trimmed by 2 bases and J by 2 bases, leaving 10 bases between them. Germline V gene data show CDR1 as MNHEY and CDR2 as SMNVEV (reference sequence). CDR3 sequence reads: CASSLTISTGANVLTF. CDR3 sequence (DNA): TGTGCCAGCAGTTTAACCATCAGCACTGGGGCCAACGTCCTGACTTTC.

As to this clonotype: A much larger clone sits a single nucleotide away, making a read error possible. This chain joins TRBV29-1 and TRBJ2-1; D perhaps matches TRBD2 (6 bases). The germline V gene encodes CDR1 SQVTM and CDR2 ANQGSEA. V dropped 0 bases and J dropped 2 bases, with 26 bases sitting between them. This CDR3 has 20 amino acids. Here the CDR3 reads CSVEDPRSSQAGIPYNEQFF. The CDR3 DNA is TGCAGCGTTGAAGATCCCCGGTCATCGCAAGCGGGCATCCCCTACAATGAGCAGTTCTTC.

This clonotype turned up a few times. This chain uses TRBV20-1 with TRBJ2-1, with TRBD2 identical over 7 bases. The V and J ends lost 0 bases and 4 bases, in that order; junction bases with no gene match: 3. Germline V CDR1 and CDR2: DFQATT, SNEGSKA (reference sequence). This CDR3 comprises 14 residues. The chain's CDR3 is CSARDPSGYNEQFF. The CDR3 region has the DNA TGCAGTGCTAGAGACCCTAGCGGATACAATGAGCAGTTCTTC.

Note on this clonotype: Possible read error: a much larger clone is one base away. The chain has TRBV20-1 and TRBJ2-3, with a tentative D call TRBD1 (6 bases). Trimming took off 6 bases at V and 4 bases at J, with 14 bases between the two ends. The CDR3 is 13 amino acids. CDR1 is DFQATT and CDR2 is SNEGSKA in the germline V gene (reference sequence). In DNA, the CDR3 is TGCAGTGCAGCACGAGGGGGACCAGATACGCAGTATTTT. The encoded protein is CSAARGGPDTQYF.

V is TRBV7-2 and J is TRBJ1-1; D remains unclear. V gave up 1 base and J gave up 5 bases, with 11 bases separating them. CDR3 length: 14 residues. Germline CDR1 is SGHTA and CDR2 is FQGNSA. This CDR3 is CASSLGPVGTEAFF. CDR3 nucleotides: TGTGCCAGCAGCTTAGGCCCGGTGGGGACTGAAGCTTTCTTT.

This clonotype was seen a few times. V gene TRBV6-6 combines with J gene TRBJ2-5; D may be TRBD1 or TRBD2 (5 bases each). Germline assignment: CDR1 MNHNY and CDR2 SVGAGI (reference sequence). The CDR3 runs 15 residues. V was trimmed by 7 bases and J by 0 bases, leaving 15 bases between them. CDR3 DNA: TGTGCCAGCAACCCGGGACGGAGCTACCAAGAGACCCAGTACTTC. Its translation: CASNPGRSYQETQYF.

This clonotype was observed a few times. The genes are TRBV25-1 and TRBJ1-1; D is possibly TRBD1 (5 bases). V gave up 4 bases and J gave up 3 bases, with 12 bases separating them. This CDR3 is built from 14 residues. CDR1 is MGHDK, CDR2 SYGVNS, per germline. The CDR3 spells CASSVQGVDTEAFF. DNA of the CDR3: TGTGCCAGCAGTGTACAAGGGGTCGACACTGAAGCTTTCTTT.

The gene calls are TRBV14 and TRBJ2-2; no clear D. Germline-derived CDR1 and CDR2 are SGHDN and FVKESK. The CDR3 has 18 residues. Trimming shortened V by 2 bases and J by 6 bases, and 22 bases separated the two germline ends. CDR3 in amino acids: CASSQRRRAPAPSGELFF. The CDR3 region has the DNA TGTGCCAGCAGCCAAAGACGCCGGGCCCCGGCCCCATCCGGGGAGCTGTTTTTT. The variable domain in full, with the rest retrieved from reference TRBV14 and TRBJ2-2, is EAGVTQFPSHSVIEKGQTVTLRCDPISGHDNLYWYRRVMGKEIKFLLHFVKESKQDESGMPNNRFLAERTGGTYSTLKVQPAELEDSGVYFCASSQRRRAPAPSGELFFGEGSRLTVL.

The J gene is TRBJ2-5, the V gene TRBV29-1; 12 bases align to TRBD1. V gave up 7 bases and J gave up 5 bases; unmatched junction bases: 8. This CDR3 region has 14 residues. From germline, CDR1 is SQVTM and CDR2 ANQGSEA. The CDR3 nucleotides read TGCAGCGGGGGAGGGACAGGGGGCCGGGAGACCCAGTACTTC. It is translated as CSGGGTGGRETQYF.

This clonotype was found a few times. This chain connects TRBV6-1 to TRBJ2-4, with TRBD1 identical over 7 bases. Germline V gene lookup returns CDR1 MNHNS and CDR2 SASEGT. The CDR3 loop spans 17 amino acids. V shed 4 bases and J 1 base; nucleotides not matched to a gene: 10. Here the CDR3 reads CASSADITGVAKNIQYF. CDR3 sequence (DNA): TGTGCCAGCAGTGCAGACATCACAGGGGTGGCCAAAAACATTCAGTACTTC.

This chain uses TRBV13 with TRBJ2-7, with a weak D call TRBD2 (5 bases). There are 14 residues in the CDR3. Trimming took 5 bases from V and 3 from J, leaving 14 bases between them. The germline CDR1 and CDR2 sequences are PRHDT and FYEKMQ (reference sequence). The CDR3 reads CASSLRDPIYEQYF. The CDR3, as DNA: TGTGCCAGCAGCCTCCGGGATCCGATCTACGAGCAGTACTTC.

In nucleotides, the CDR3 is TGTGCCAGCAGGGAGGACAGGAGCACAGATACGCAGTATTTT. As protein: CASREDRSTDTQYF. V gene TRBV6-1 combines with J gene TRBJ2-3; TRBD1 matches at 7 bases. The CDR3 is 14 residues long. After removal of 6 bases from V and 0 bases from J, the junction contained 3 bases not matched to a gene. Looked up from germline, CDR1 is MNHNS and CDR2 is SASEGT.

CDR3 protein: CSVEASYEQYF. CDR3 coding DNA: TGCAGCGTTGAAGCAAGCTACGAGCAGTACTTC. The chain combines TRBV29-1 with TRBJ2-7; D unclear. This CDR3 spans 11 amino acids. CDR1 SQVTM and CDR2 ANQGSEA come from the germline V gene. V gave up 1 base and J gave up 3 bases, with 4 bases separating them.

A few counts support this clonotype. The V and J genes are TRBV20-1 and TRBJ2-1; 10 nucleotides match TRBD2. Germline V gene sequence: CDR1 DFQATT, CDR2 SNEGSKA (reference sequence). This CDR3 has 17 residues. V lost 1 base, J lost 5 bases, and 11 bases stayed unmatched. CDR3 in amino acids: CSARAQSGRAFNNEQFF. The DNA of the CDR3 is TGCAGTGCTAGAGCTCAGAGCGGGAGGGCCTTCAACAATGAGCAGTTCTTC.